Detailed here is one TCR beta chain. What it binds is not known. At one end the junction does not follow the germline gene, possibly because of a read error. Isolated per sample were at least 7 million PBMCs. The CDR3 runs 17 residues. Germline-derived CDR1 and CDR2 are SGHRS and YFSETQ. PCR was performed a second time for roughly 6 to 12 cycles using a sample-barcoded 5' primer and a J-beta primer mix. One entry per CDR3 protein results from TCRdb running MiXCR on the 5' RACE reads. Among some 920,000 distinct CDR3 sequences listed, just over 50% were seen once. The data are from a study of blood T cells in healthy people across ages. Study observations and caveats: Roughly linear declines in TCR beta diversity per million T cells occurred with age. Diversity was higher, and naive CD4+ cells more numerous, in long-lived donors than in aged donors. Expanded clonotype changes were possibly confounded by unknown donor CMV status.

This sequence joins TRBV5-1 and TRBJ2-6, with D unresolved. The source material was blood. This receptor was taken from a woman aged 60-70 years in good health. CDR3: CTSSSAPLGSGANVLTF. The DNA for the CDR3 is TGCACCAGCAGCTCGGCCCCTTTGGGCTCTGGGGCCAACGTCCTGACTTTC.